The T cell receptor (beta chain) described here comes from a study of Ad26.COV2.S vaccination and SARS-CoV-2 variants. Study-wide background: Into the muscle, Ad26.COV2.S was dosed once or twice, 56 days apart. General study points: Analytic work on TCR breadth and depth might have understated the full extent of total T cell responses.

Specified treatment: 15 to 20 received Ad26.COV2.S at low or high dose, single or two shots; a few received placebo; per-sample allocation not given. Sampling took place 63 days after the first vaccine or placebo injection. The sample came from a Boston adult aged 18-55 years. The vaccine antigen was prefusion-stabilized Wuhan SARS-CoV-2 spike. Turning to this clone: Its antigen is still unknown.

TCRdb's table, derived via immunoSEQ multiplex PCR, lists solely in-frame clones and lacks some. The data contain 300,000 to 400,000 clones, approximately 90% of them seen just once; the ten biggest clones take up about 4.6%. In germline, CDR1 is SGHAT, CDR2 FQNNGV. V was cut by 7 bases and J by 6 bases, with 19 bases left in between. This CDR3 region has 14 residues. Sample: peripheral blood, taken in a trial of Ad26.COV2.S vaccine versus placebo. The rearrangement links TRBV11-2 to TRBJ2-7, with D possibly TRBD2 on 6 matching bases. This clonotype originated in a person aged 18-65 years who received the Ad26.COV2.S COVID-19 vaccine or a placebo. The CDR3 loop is CASTANPGSGEQYF. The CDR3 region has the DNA TGTGCCAGCACCGCTAATCCCGGTAGCGGCGAGCAGTACTTC.